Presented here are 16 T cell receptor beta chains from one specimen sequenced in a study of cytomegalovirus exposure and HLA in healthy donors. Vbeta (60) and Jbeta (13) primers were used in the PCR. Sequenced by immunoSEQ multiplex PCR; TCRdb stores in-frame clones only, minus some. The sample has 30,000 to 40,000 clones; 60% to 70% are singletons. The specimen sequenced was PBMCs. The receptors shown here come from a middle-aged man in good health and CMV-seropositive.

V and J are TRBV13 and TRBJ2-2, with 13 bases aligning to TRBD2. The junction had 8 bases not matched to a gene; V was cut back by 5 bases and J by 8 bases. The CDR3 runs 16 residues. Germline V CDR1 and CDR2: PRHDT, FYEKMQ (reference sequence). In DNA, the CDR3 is TGTGCCAGCAGCCGATGGACTAGCGGGGGAATTGGGGAGCTGTTTTTT. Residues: CASSRWTSGGIGELFF.

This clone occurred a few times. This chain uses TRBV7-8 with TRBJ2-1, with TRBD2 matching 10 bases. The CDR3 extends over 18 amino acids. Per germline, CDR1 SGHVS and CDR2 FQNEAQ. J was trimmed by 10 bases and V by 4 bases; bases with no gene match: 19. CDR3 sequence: CASSSLLATSGLNREQFF. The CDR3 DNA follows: TGTGCCAGCAGCTCCCTCCTCGCGACTAGCGGGCTCAACCGCGAGCAGTTCTTC.

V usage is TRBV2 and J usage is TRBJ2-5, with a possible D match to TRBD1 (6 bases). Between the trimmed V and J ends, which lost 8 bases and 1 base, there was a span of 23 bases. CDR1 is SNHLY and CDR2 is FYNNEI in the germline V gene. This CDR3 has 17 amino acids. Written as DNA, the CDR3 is TGTGCCAGCTCCACAGGGAAAAGGAATCCAATCCAAGAGACCCAGTACTTC. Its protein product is CASSTGKRNPIQETQYF. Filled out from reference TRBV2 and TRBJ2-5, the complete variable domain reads EPEVTQTPSHQVTQMGQEVILRCVPISNHLYFYWYRQILGQKVEFLVSFYNNEISEKSEIFDDQFSVERPDGSNFTLKIRSTKLEDSAMYFCASSTGKRNPIQETQYFGPGTRLLVL.

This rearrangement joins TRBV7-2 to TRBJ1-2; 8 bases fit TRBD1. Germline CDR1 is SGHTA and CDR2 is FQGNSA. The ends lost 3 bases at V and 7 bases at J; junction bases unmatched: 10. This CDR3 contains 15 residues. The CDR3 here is CASSFTQGAVSGYTF. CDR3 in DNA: TGTGCCAGCAGCTTTACCCAGGGGGCTGTCTCTGGCTACACCTTC.

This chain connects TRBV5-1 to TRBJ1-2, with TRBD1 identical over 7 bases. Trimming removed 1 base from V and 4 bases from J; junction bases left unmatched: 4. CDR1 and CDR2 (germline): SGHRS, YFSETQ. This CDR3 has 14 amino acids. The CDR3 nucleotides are TGCGCCAGCAGCTTGACAGGGGAGTCCTATGGCTACACCTTC. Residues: CASSLTGESYGYTF.

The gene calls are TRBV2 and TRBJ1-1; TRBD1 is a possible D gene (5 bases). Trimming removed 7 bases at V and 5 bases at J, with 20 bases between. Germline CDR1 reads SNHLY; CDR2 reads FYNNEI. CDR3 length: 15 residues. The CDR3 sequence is CASTRLDGGYTEAFF. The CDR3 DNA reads TGTGCCAGCACCCGCCTCGATGGGGGGTATACTGAAGCTTTCTTT.

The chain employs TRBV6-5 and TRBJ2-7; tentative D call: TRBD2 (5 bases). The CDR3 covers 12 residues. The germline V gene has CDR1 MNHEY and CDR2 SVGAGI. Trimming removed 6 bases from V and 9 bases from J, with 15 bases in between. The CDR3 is CASSPGGSVQYF. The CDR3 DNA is TGTGCCAGCAGCCCCGGAGGATCCGTGCAGTACTTC.

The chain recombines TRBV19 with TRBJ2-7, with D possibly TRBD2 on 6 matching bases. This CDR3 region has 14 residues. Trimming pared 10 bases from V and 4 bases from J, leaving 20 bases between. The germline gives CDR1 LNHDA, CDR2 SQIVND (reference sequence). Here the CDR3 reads CATKEGPADYEQYF. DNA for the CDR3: TGTGCCACTAAGGAGGGACCGGCCGATTACGAGCAGTACTTC.

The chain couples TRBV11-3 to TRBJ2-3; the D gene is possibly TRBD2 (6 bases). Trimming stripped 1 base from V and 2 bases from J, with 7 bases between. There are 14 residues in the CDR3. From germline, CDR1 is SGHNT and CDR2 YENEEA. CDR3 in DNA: TGTGCCAGCAGCTTAGGGGGGGACACAGATACGCAGTATTTT. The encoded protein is CASSLGGDTDTQYF.

This CDR3 is CASSWATGRGKGTEAFF. In DNA, the CDR3 is TGTGCCAGCAGCTGGGCCACGGGCAGGGGGAAAGGAACTGAAGCTTTCTTT. The chain has TRBV11-2 and TRBJ1-1; TRBD1 agrees at 7 bases. Germline values: CDR1 SGHAT, CDR2 FQNNGV. V gave up 4 bases and J gave up 5 bases; unmatched junction bases: 16. The CDR3 runs 17 residues.

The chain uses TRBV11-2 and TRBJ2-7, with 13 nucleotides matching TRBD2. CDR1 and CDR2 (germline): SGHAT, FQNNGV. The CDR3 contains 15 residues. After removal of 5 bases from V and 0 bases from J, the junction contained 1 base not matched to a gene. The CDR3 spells CASSRTSGSSYEQYF. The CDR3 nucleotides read TGTGCCAGCAGCCGGACTAGCGGGAGCTCCTACGAGCAGTACTTC.

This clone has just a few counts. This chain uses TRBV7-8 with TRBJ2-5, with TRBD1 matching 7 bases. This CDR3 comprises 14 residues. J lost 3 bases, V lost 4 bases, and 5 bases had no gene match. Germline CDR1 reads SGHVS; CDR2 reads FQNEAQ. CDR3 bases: TGTGCCAGCAGCTGGGGACAGATAGAAGAGACCCAGTACTTC. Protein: CASSWGQIEETQYF.

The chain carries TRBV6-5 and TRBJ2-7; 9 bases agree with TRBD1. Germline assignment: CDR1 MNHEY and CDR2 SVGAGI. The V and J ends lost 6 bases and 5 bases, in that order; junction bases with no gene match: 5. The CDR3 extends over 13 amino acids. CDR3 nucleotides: TGTGCCAGCAGAGGGACAGGGACGAACGAGCAGTACTTC. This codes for CASRGTGTNEQYF.

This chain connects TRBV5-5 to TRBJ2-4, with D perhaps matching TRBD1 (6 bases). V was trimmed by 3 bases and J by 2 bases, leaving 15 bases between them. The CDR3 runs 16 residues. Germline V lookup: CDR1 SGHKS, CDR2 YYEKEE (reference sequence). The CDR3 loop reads CASSSGLDRTKNIQYF. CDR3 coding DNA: TGTGCCAGCAGCTCGGGCCTCGACAGGACCAAAAACATTCAGTACTTC.

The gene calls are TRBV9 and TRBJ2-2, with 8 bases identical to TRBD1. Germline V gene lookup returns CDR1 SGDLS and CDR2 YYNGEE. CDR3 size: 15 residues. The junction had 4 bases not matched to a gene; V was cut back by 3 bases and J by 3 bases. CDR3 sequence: CASSEGQDHTGELFF. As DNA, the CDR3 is TGTGCCAGCAGCGAGGGACAGGATCACACCGGGGAGCTGTTTTTT.

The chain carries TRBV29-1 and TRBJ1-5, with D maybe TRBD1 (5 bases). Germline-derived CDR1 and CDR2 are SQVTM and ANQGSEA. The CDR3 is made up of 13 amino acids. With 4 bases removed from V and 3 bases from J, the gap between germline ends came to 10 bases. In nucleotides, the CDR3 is TGCAGCGTTGTCGACAGTCTCAATCAGCCCCAGCATTTT. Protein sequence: CSVVDSLNQPQHF.